This T cell receptor (beta chain) appears in the sequencing data of a study of response to subunit inactivated influenza vaccine (dated 2018 in TCRdb). Context from the whole study: Deep quantitative profiling of the T cell receptor repertoire was used in the study to follow responses to a trivalent subunit inactivated influenza vaccine. What the research found in general, with its limitations: The authors suggested that each seasonal influenza vaccination may recruit only a limited number of new T cells.

Germline trimming amounts to 0 bases on V and 5 bases on J, with 9 as the count of junction bases outside the gene matches. As encoded in the germline V gene, CDR1 is LGHNA while CDR2 is YSLEER. The CDR3, from cysteine to phenylalanine, totals 17 residues. Left in the record is the CDR3 DNA by itself, 51 bases read in frame from the first base. Library creation used RT-PCR. This sample was sequenced with an Illumina HiSeq 2500. TCRdb reran the public reads through fastp at Q25 and MiXCR, keeping productive beta chains. A single entry per CDR3 protein holds the most common genes and DNA from its merged rows. In this sample the table shows approximately 170,000 distinct CDR3 sequences, approximately 15% of which occur a single time. The ten biggest clones cover about 25% of the sample. This clonotype was detected only a few times. Its antigen is currently not known. No per-base quality is available; no much larger clone lies one base away.

Source: CD8+ T cells sorted from PBMCs, taken approximately 5 days after vaccination. The sequence links TRBV4-3 to TRBJ2-7, with 11 junctional bases fitting TRBD2. This clonotype originated in a man between 45 and 60 years old who received an inactivated influenza vaccine. Donor details come from another sample of the same person, matched by shared clones. The CDR3 reads CASSQDPISGGANEQYF. The DNA sequence is given as TGCGCCAGCAGCCAAGATCCAATTAGCGGGGGGGCCAACGAGCAGTACTTC.